One sample yielded the 21 T cell receptor beta chains listed below, sequenced in a study of CD8 T cells in Susac syndrome (dated by TCRdb to between 2017 and 2020). Preparation of the library involved the immunoSEQ multiplex PCR assay. RNA was extracted using the RNeasy kit, and roughly 0.5 to 1 ug of the RNA was reverse transcribed with random hexamers. Starting from the raw public reads, TCRdb applied fastp trimming at Q25, assembled clones with MiXCR and retained in-frame beta chains. Each CDR3 protein appears once, grouped with its most common genes and DNA. In all, the sample holds approximately 300,000 distinct CDR3 sequences, and 65% to 90% of those were seen once. Of the sample, 0.2% to 0.25% is held by the ten largest clones. The sample taken for sequencing was CD8+ T cells from PBMCs. Receptors were obtained from a human donor with multiple sclerosis.

V usage is TRBV5-6 and J usage is TRBJ2-5; tentative D call: TRBD1 (5 bases). This CDR3 contains 13 residues. V dropped 2 bases and J dropped 9 bases, with 14 bases sitting between them. Germline loops: CDR1 SGHDT, CDR2 YYEEEE. The CDR3: CASSFNRQLAQYF. In DNA form, the CDR3 reads TGTGCCAGCAGCTTTAACAGACAGTTGGCCCAGTACTTC.

The V call is TRBV3-1, the J call TRBJ1-1; D perhaps matches TRBD1 (5 bases). The germline gives CDR1 LGHDT, CDR2 YNNKEL (reference sequence). Deletions cut 0 bases from V and 0 bases from J, with 8 bases between. CDR3 length equals 15 residues. CDR3 region: CASSQDAGVNTEAFF. The CDR3 DNA follows: TGTGCCAGCAGCCAAGATGCGGGGGTGAACACTGAAGCTTTCTTT.

This clonotype appeared a single time. The chain carries TRBV12-3 or TRBV12-4 and TRBJ2-1; 7 positions match TRBD1. CDR3 length equals 16 residues. The V segment lost 8 bases and the J segment 3 bases; nucleotides outside the gene matches: 13. The CDR3 spells CASSEAPTGHYNEQFF. DNA for the CDR3: TGTGCCAGCTCCGAGGCCCCGACAGGGCACTACAATGAGCAGTTCTTC.

The V and J genes are TRBV27 and TRBJ1-1; a possible D gene is TRBD1 (5 bases). CDR3 length: 14 residues. Trimming stripped 6 bases from V and 0 bases from J, with 11 bases between. Germline V CDR1 and CDR2: MNHEY, SMNVEV (reference sequence). The CDR3 loop reads CASRTDSLNTEAFF. In DNA form, the CDR3 reads TGTGCCAGCAGGACCGACAGCTTGAACACTGAAGCTTTCTTT.

This clonotype was observed a few times. The rearrangement joins TRBV20-1 to TRBJ2-7; 10 bases are a match to TRBD2. This CDR3 is built from 14 residues. V lost 3 bases to trimming and J lost 3 bases; unmatched junction nucleotides: 5. Germline assignment: CDR1 DFQATT and CDR2 SNEGSKA (reference sequence). The CDR3 loop is CSASVASGSYEQYF. DNA of the CDR3: TGCAGTGCTAGTGTGGCTAGCGGGAGCTACGAGCAGTACTTC.

The chain links TRBV7-9 to TRBJ2-7; D not certain. Trimming took 0 bases from V and 5 from J, leaving 11 bases between them. The CDR3 covers 14 residues. CDR1 is SEHNR and CDR2 is FQNEAQ in the germline V gene (reference sequence). CDR3 coding DNA: TGTGCCAGCAGCTTAGCTGGGGTTCCCCACGAGCAGTACTTC. Translation: CASSLAGVPHEQYF.

The chain joins TRBV20-1 to TRBJ1-4; D uncertain. Germline loops: CDR1 DFQATT, CDR2 SNEGSKA (reference sequence). The V end lost 0 bases, the J end lost 6 bases, and 14 bases lay between the germline ends. The CDR3 has 15 residues. The chain's CDR3 is CSARDRGELDEKLFF. CDR3 nucleotide sequence: TGCAGTGCTAGAGATCGGGGAGAACTGGATGAAAAACTGTTTTTT.

The rearrangement links TRBV10-2 to TRBJ2-5; D gene unclear. CDR1 and CDR2 from the germline V gene are WSHSY and SAAADI. The CDR3 has 16 amino acids. V shed 7 bases and J shed 1 base, with 19 bases lying between them. CDR3 protein: CASTRSWLVPQETQYF. As DNA, the CDR3 is TGCGCCAGCACCAGATCGTGGCTAGTGCCCCAAGAGACCCAGTACTTC.

This chain joins TRBV25-1 and TRBJ2-5; TRBD2 might be the D (6 bases). Germline-derived CDR1 and CDR2 are MGHDK and SYGVNS. V was cut by 5 bases and J by 5 bases, with 18 bases left in between. The CDR3 is made up of 15 amino acids. In nucleotides, the CDR3 is TGTGCCAGCAGTCCCCCGAGGACTACCCCGGAGACCCAGTACTTC. Translation: CASSPPRTTPETQYF.

This sequence joins TRBV28 and TRBJ2-7; D not certain. Trimming left V 7 bases short and J 4 bases short, with 23 bases between. There are 16 residues in the CDR3. CDR1 is MDHEN and CDR2 is SYDVKM in the germline V gene. CDR3 protein: CASNKDPTKPFYEQYF. For the CDR3, the DNA is TGTGCCAGCAACAAAGACCCGACGAAGCCTTTTTACGAGCAGTACTTC.

The V call is TRBV7-9, the J call TRBJ2-7, with 7 positions matching TRBD2. CDR3 size: 14 residues. Germline CDR1 SEHNR, CDR2 FQNEAQ (reference sequence). After removal of 4 bases from V and 7 bases from J, the junction contained 10 bases not matched to a gene. In nucleotides, the CDR3 is TGTGCCAGCAGCTACCCCTTGGGGGGGGGAGAGCAGTACTTC. Translated: CASSYPLGGGEQYF.

The chain carries TRBV28 and TRBJ2-4; 7 bases fit TRBD1. V gave up 8 bases and J gave up 10 bases; unmatched junction bases: 20. The CDR3 spans 16 residues. CDR1 and CDR2 (germline): MDHEN, SYDVKM. CDR3 residues: CASDKGAGLAKRIQYF. The CDR3, as DNA: TGTGCCAGCGATAAGGGGGCAGGTCTAGCCAAAAGAATTCAGTACTTC.

DNA of the CDR3: TGTGCCAGCAGTTTATTCGGGACGGGCGAGACTGAAGCTTTCTTT. Amino acid sequence: CASSLFGTGETEAFF. The chain uses TRBV28 and TRBJ1-1, with TRBD1 as a possible D gene (5 bases). V was pared by 1 base and J by 5 bases, with 14 bases between. The CDR3 is 15 amino acids. The germline V gene has CDR1 MDHEN and CDR2 SYDVKM.

The CDR3: CSADKAGTGDNEQFF. The CDR3 DNA reads TGCAGTGCTGACAAGGCCGGGACAGGGGACAATGAGCAGTTCTTC. The chain uses TRBV20-1 and TRBJ2-1, with TRBD1 identical over 10 bases. Trimming cost V 5 bases and J 5 bases; bases outside gene matches: 9. Germline V gives CDR1 DFQATT, CDR2 SNEGSKA (reference sequence). CDR3 length: 15 amino acids.

CDR3 sequence reads: CASSMGWNYGYTF. CDR3 nucleotides: TGTGCCAGTAGTATGGGCTGGAACTATGGCTACACCTTC. The chain has TRBV19 and TRBJ1-2; D remains unclear. This CDR3 contains 13 residues. V lost 3 bases to trimming and J lost 2 bases, with 7 bases between them. Germline CDR1 is LNHDA and CDR2 is SQIVND (reference sequence). The variable domain in full, completed from reference TRBV19 and TRBJ1-2, reads DGGITQSPKYLFRKEGQNVTLSCEQNLNHDAMYWYRQDPGQGLRLIYYSQIVNDFQKGDIAEGYSVSREKKESFPLTVTSAQKNPTAFYLCASSMGWNYGYTFGSGTRLTVV.

Only a few counts were recorded for this clonotype. The rearrangement uses TRBV7-2 and TRBJ1-1; D remains unclear. CDR1 and CDR2 from the germline V gene are SGHTA and FQGNSA. There are 14 residues in the CDR3. V lost 2 bases and J 5 bases, leaving 12 bases between the germline ends. The DNA of the CDR3 is TGTGCCAGCAGCTTACTTGAGGGTGTTACTGAAGCTTTCTTT. The encoded protein is CASSLLEGVTEAFF. The full variable domain, with the rest looked up from reference TRBV7-2 and TRBJ1-1, is GAGVSQSPSNKVTEKGKDVELRCDPISGHTALYWYRQSLGQGLEFLIYFQGNSAPDKSGLPSDRFSAERTGGSVSTLTIQRTQQEDSAVYLCASSLLEGVTEAFFGQGTRLTVV.

V is TRBV11-2 and J is TRBJ2-6, with D perhaps TRBD1 (6 bases). The CDR3 loop spans 16 amino acids. Germline CDR1 and CDR2: SGHAT and FQNNGV. The V end lost 5 bases, the J end lost 0 bases, and 11 bases lay between the germline ends. CDR3 nucleotides: TGTGCCAGCAGCCTCTGGACAGTCTCTGGGGCCAACGTCCTGACTTTC. Encoded protein: CASSLWTVSGANVLTF.

This clonotype was recorded a few times. The chain links TRBV27 to TRBJ1-1, with D perhaps TRBD1 (6 bases). Between the trimmed V and J ends, which lost 5 bases and 3 bases, there was a span of 13 bases. Germline V gene lookup returns CDR1 MNHEY and CDR2 SMNVEV (reference sequence). The CDR3 spans 14 residues. Here the CDR3 reads CASSPQGLYTEAFF. In nucleotides, the CDR3 is TGTGCCAGCAGTCCTCAGGGGCTGTACACTGAAGCTTTCTTT.

The chain links TRBV6-1 to TRBJ1-1; D gene unclear. The germline V gene encodes CDR1 MNHNS and CDR2 SASEGT. Deletions cut 4 bases from V and 1 base from J, with 7 bases between. The length of the CDR3 is 13 residues. The CDR3 bases are TGTGCCAGCAGTGGTCTTGAGAACACTGAAGCTTTCTTT. It encodes CASSGLENTEAFF.

The genes are TRBV7-9 and TRBJ2-1; weak D call: TRBD1 (7 bases). The V and J ends lost 1 base and 5 bases respectively, with 15 bases between them. Germline V CDR1 and CDR2: SEHNR, FQNEAQ (reference sequence). The CDR3 is 16 residues long. The CDR3 nucleotides read TGTGCCAGCAGCTTAGGGGCGGGACAGTATAACAATGAGCAGTTCTTC. Amino acids: CASSLGAGQYNNEQFF.

This chain connects TRBV19 to TRBJ2-1; 7 bases match TRBD1. V lost 3 bases, J lost 5 bases, and 4 bases stayed unmatched. Per germline, CDR1 LNHDA and CDR2 SQIVND (reference sequence). This CDR3 comprises 14 residues. CDR3 nucleotides: TGTGCCAGTAGTATCTTCGGGACAGACAATGAGCAGTTCTTC. Encoded protein: CASSIFGTDNEQFF.